This record covers a single TCR beta chain. Participants, about 18 to 100 years old, spanned under 30 US areas. The sample comes from a study of blood T cell repertoires in COVID-19. Source study methods: Nucleated cell number was recorded as an estimate derived from reference gene primer amplification. Profiled with immunoSEQ multiplex PCR; TCRdb holds only in-frame clones, not every one. From that table come the V and J calls and clone size; the DNA was used to work out D and trimming. The sample includes under 400,000 clones, around nine tenths of them seen just once. Per germline, CDR1 SQVTM and CDR2 ANQGSEA. CDR3 size: 16 residues. V shed 4 bases, J shed 2 bases, and the junction held 5 bases outside the gene matches.

The rearrangement links TRBV29-1 to TRBJ2-1; 13 bases are shared with TRBD2. What was sequenced was PBMCs or T cells enriched from blood (not recorded which). This TCR was sampled from a woman in her twenties or thirties who had been exposed to COVID-19. In DNA, the CDR3 is TGCAGCGTTGGACTAGCGGGAGGAGGGACCTACAATGAGCAGTTCTTC. Amino acid sequence: CSVGLAGGGTYNEQFF.